This T cell receptor beta chain was recovered during a study of OX40 agonist ivuxolimab in advanced cancers. Study-level background: Ivuxolimab, which targeted the costimulatory receptor OX40 (CD134), was an agonistic, fully human IgG2 monoclonal antibody. Intravenous ivuxolimab was administered to patients every 2 weeks at six dose levels: 0.01, 0.1, 0.3, 1.5, 3 and 10 mg/kg. Of the approximately 50 patients in dose escalation, 19 had hepatocellular carcinoma, some 15 had melanoma, 9 had renal cell carcinoma and 9 had head and neck cancer. The dose-escalation cohort was roughly 87% male with a mean age of about 60 years, ranging from roughly 23 to 79. Prior anti-PD-1, anti-PD-L1 or anti-CTLA-4 therapy was permitted, and checkpoint inhibitors had been received by about 36% of dose-escalation patients. Three dose-escalation patients achieved partial responses, one with hepatocellular carcinoma and two with cutaneous melanoma. Peripheral TCRbeta sequencing aimed to test whether ivuxolimab altered TCR sequence diversity and caused clonal T-cell expansion. The paper covers the monotherapy dose-escalation part of the phase I ivuxolimab trial, which included N = 52 patients.

Broader findings and caveats from the paper: Low levels of normalized T-cell clonal expansion were also seen in some patients who did not respond. Antigen specificity was not determined for the clonally expanded peripheral T cells. On average, CD8+ T cells showed more expanded clones than CD4+ T cells after ivuxolimab. In the 0.1-3.0 mg/kg groups, partial responders were among the patients with the lowest normalized peripheral clonal expansion, particularly in CD8+ T cells. At doses from 0.1 to 3.0 mg/kg, clonal expansion was seen in both CD4+ and CD8+ blood T cells between baseline and week 6.

Remarks on this clone: Its cognate antigen has yet to be identified. One base away there is no much larger clone; base qualities are not given.

The V end loses 3 bases and the J end loses 9 bases, and a stretch of 11 bases separates them. The CDR3 contains 11 residues, cysteine and phenylalanine counted. Just the 33-base CDR3 DNA is kept, in frame starting at base 1. Based on the germline V gene (reference sequence), the CDR1 and CDR2 sequences are GTSNPN and SVGIG. Genomic DNA was extracted from sorted cells for sequencing of the TCRbeta CDR3 region. The immunoSEQ Assay was used to sequence the TCRbeta CDR3 regions. In its TCRdb copy, this immuneACCESS table keeps in-frame sequences only and misses some clones. Where compared with another copy, unresolved V genes explain less than half of these, and the others have no known cause. The sample includes fewer than 90,000 clones, with roughly 87% observed a single time. Jointly, the top ten make up about 1.3% of the sample. The trial excluded patients who had a history of autoimmune disease or were on systemic immunosuppression. Peripheral blood for TCR sequencing was drawn from every dose cohort at baseline, at cycle 4 day 1 and at cycle 7 day 1. Samples came from an open-label, multicenter, first-in-human phase I dose-escalation trial of ivuxolimab. Adults with locally advanced or metastatic melanoma, renal cell, hepatocellular, or head and neck squamous cell carcinoma were enrolled in the trial. Before TCR sequencing, CD4+ T cells and CD8+ T cells from peripheral blood were sorted into separate populations.

The rearranged chain carries TRBV30 and TRBJ2-5; the D segment is perhaps TRBD1 or TRBD2, each sharing 5 matched bases. This TCR was sampled from an adult with an advanced solid tumor such as melanoma, head and neck, liver or kidney cancer. Material: CD4+ or CD8+ T cells sorted from blood, obtained in a trial of the OX40 agonist ivuxolimab. For the CDR3, the sequence is CAWSPSGPQYF. Here is the DNA: TGTGCCTGGAGCCCCTCGGGGCCCCAGTACTTC.